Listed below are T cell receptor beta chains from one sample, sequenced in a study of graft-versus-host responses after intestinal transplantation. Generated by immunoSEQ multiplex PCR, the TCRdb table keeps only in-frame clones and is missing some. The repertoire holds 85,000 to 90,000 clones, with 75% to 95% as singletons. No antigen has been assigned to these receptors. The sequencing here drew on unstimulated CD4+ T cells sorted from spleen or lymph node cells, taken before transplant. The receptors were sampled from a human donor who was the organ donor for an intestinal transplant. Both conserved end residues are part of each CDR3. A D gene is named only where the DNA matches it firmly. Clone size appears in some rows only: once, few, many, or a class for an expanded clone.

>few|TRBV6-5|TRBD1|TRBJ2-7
TGTGCCAGCAGTTACGGCAGGGGGCGGCGGTACGAGCAGTACTTC
CASSYGRGRRYEQYF
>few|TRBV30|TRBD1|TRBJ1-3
TGTGCCTGGAGTGCTCTGGGACAGGGTGCCTCTGGAAACACCATATATTTT
CAWSALGQGASGNTIYF
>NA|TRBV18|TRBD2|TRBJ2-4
TGTGCCAGCTCACTCCTAGTCGGGGGGATAGACATTCAGTACTTC
CASSLLVGGIDIQYF
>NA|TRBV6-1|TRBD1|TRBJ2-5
TGTGCCAGCAGTCCCTGGGACAGGGGGCGAGAGACCCAGTACTTC
CASSPWDRGRETQYF
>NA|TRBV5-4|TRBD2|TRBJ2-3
TGTGCCAGCTTCGGGGGGGCCAGCACAGATACGCAGTATTTT
CASFGGASTDTQYF
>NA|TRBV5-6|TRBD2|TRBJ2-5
TGTGCCAGCAGCTTGGATGGGAGGACTAGCGGGAACCAAGAGACCCAGTACTTC
CASSLDGRTSGNQETQYF
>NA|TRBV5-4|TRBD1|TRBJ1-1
TGTGCCAGCAGCCGGGACAGGCGACTGGGAAGCACTGAAGCTTTCTTT
CASSRDRRLGSTEAFF
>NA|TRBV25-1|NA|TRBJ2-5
TGTGCCAGCAGTTTGCAGGGGTTTGGGGAGACCCAGTACTTC
CASSLQGFGETQYF
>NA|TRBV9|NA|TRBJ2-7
TGTGCCAGCAGCGTAGCCCCGCTGGGGGACAGCGAAGGACTATACGAGCAGTACTTC
CASSVAPLGDSEGLYEQYF
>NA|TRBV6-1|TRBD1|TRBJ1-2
TGTGCCAGCAGTGGACAGACAGGGACCTATGGCTACACCTTC
CASSGQTGTYGYTF
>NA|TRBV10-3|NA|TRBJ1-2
TGTGCCATCAGTGGAGCCAGGGACTATGGCTACACCTTC
CAISGARDYGYTF
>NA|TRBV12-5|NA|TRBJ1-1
TGTGCTAGTGGTTTGATGGCAACGCCCCTCGGGATGAACACTGAAGCTTTCTTT
CASGLMATPLGMNTEAFF
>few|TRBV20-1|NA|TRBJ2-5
TGCAGTGGCGGAGGGCAAGAGACCCAGTACTTC
CSGGGQETQYF
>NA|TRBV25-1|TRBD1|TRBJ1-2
TGTGCCAGCAGTGAATCCGGGACAGGCGGTAATAACTATGGCTACACCTTC
CASSESGTGGNNYGYTF
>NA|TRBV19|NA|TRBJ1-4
TGTGCCAGTAGTACCCCGGGTTCGGGGGAAAAACTGTTTTTT
CASSTPGSGEKLFF
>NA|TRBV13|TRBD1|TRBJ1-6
TGTGCCAGCAGCCGAATGGGACAGGTGTATAATTCACCCCTCCACTTT
CASSRMGQVYNSPLHF
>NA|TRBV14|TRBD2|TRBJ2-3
TGTGCCAGCAGCCTAGGGACTAGCGGGACTACAGATACGCAGTATTTT
CASSLGTSGTTDTQYF
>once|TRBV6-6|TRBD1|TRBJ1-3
TGTGCCAGCAGTTCTCACAGGGGCAGCTCTGGAAACACCATATATTTT
CASSSHRGSSGNTIYF
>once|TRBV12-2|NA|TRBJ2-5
TGTGCAAGTCGCTCGAAAATGCCCCGACTAGCTCGCGACACTGGGTTGATCCTCCAAGAGACCCAGTACTTC
CASRSKMPRLARDTGLILQETQYF
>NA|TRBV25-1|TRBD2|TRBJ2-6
TGTGCCAGCAGTAAAACCACTAGCGTTGGGGCCAACGTCCTGACTTTC
CASSKTTSVGANVLTF
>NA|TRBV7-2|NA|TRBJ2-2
TGTGCCAGCAGCGTCAGGGATCCCGGGGAGCTGTTTTTT
CASSVRDPGELFF
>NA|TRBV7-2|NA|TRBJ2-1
TGTGCCAGCAGCTTAGCAGTGACTCCAAACAATGAGCAGTTCTTC
CASSLAVTPNNEQFF
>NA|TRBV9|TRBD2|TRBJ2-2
TGTGCCAGCAGCGTCCTAGCGGGGGTCACCGGGGAGCTGTTTTTT
CASSVLAGVTGELFF
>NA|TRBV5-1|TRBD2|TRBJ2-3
TGCGCCAGCAGCTTGGAGGGGGGGACTAGCGTCGATACGCAGTATTTT
CASSLEGGTSVDTQYF
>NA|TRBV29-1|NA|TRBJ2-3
TGCAGCGCCGCCCCAGGGCTCCCAGATACGCAGTATTTT
CSAAPGLPDTQYF
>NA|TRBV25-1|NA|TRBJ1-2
TGTGCCAGCAGTGATCCCAGGGGAAACTATGGCTACACCTTC
CASSDPRGNYGYTF
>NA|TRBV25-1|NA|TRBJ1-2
TGTGCCAGCACGGGAGTATGGGATGGCTACACCTTC
CASTGVWDGYTF
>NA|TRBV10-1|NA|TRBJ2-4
TGCGCCAGCGGGGGGGCCCGTTCCCCGGACATTCAGTACTTC
CASGGARSPDIQYF
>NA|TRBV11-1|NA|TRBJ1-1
TGTGCCAGCAGCTTGATGGGGAGCACTGAAGCTTTCTTT
CASSLMGSTEAFF
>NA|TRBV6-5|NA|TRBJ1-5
TGTGCCAGCAGTAGGACAGTCCGTAATCAGCCCCAGCATTTT
CASSRTVRNQPQHF
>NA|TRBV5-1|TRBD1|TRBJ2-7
TGCGCCAGCAGCGGGGGTCCCGGGACAGCGTCCTACGAGCAGTACTTC
CASSGGPGTASYEQYF
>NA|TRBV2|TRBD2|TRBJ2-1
TGTGCCAGCACCGGACTACCGGGACTAGTCAGCAATGAGCAGTTCTTC
CASTGLPGLVSNEQFF
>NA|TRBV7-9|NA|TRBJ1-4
TGTGCCAGCAGCTCTAGGGGTGGGGTGGAAAAACTGTTTTTT
CASSSRGGVEKLFF
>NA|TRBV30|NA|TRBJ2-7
TGTGCCTGGAGGGATGGAGCCCACGAGCAGTACTTC
CAWRDGAHEQYF
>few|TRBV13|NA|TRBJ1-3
TGTGCCAGCAGGCGGCGAAGGGGTTACGAAAGGGGAAACACCATATATTTT
CASRRRRGYERGNTIYF
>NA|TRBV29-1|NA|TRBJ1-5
TGCAGCGTTGGCCAGGGTGAACAGCCCCAGCATTTT
CSVGQGEQPQHF
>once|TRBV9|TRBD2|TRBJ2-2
TGTGCCAGCAGCGTAGGAATAGCGGGGGCATTCGGGGAGCTGTTTTTT
CASSVGIAGAFGELFF
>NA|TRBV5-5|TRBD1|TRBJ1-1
TGTGCCAGCACCCCCCCGGACAGGCAGAACACTGAAGCTTTCTTT
CASTPPDRQNTEAFF
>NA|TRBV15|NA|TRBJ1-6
TGTGCCACCAGCAGAGAGCCTACTGGGGGCAGACCCCTCCACTTT
CATSREPTGGRPLHF
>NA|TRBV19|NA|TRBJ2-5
TGTGCCAGTAGTCAGGGAAGTGGAGAGACCCAGTACTTC
CASSQGSGETQYF
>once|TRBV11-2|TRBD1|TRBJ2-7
TGTGCCAGCAGCATTTTTCCAGGGGGCGGTCAACGCTACGAGCAGTACTTC
CASSIFPGGGQRYEQYF
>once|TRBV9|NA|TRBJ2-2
TGTGCCAGCAGCGTAAAACTAGCCGGCACCGGGGAGCTGTTTTTT
CASSVKLAGTGELFF
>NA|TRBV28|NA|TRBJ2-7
TGTGCCAGCAGCCTGTTTCAACGGAGCTCCTACGAGCAGTACTTC
CASSLFQRSSYEQYF
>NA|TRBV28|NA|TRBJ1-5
TGTGCCAGCAGTTTGGGGGGGGACCGTCAGCCCCAGCATTTT
CASSLGGDRQPQHF
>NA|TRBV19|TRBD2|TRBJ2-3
TGTGCCAGTAGTAAACTAGCGGGGGTCACAGATACGCAGTATTTT
CASSKLAGVTDTQYF
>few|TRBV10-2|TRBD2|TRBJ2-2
TGCGCCAGCAGTAGCGGGAGCGGGGAGCTGTTTTTT
CASSSGSGELFF
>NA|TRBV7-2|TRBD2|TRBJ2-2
TGTGCCAGCAGCTTAGGTTTGGGTAGCGGGAAGTACACCGGGGAGCTGTTTTTT
CASSLGLGSGKYTGELFF
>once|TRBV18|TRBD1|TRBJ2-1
TGTGCCAGCTCACCGACCGGGACAGGGGATGAGCAGTTCTTC
CASSPTGTGDEQFF
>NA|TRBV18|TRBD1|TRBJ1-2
TGTGCCAGCTCACGTTCAGACAGGGAAGGAGGCTACACCTTC
CASSRSDREGGYTF
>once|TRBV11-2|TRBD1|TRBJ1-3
TGTGCCAGCAGCTTTCTCCGGACAGGCCTCTCTGGAAACACCATATATTTT
CASSFLRTGLSGNTIYF